Following are 22 T cell receptor beta chains from one sample sequenced in a study of T cell clusters in autoimmune cytopenias. Multiplex touch-down PCR amplified TRB using TRB-A and TRB-B pools in one tube. TCRdb reanalyzed the multiplex PCR reads, giving one entry per CDR3 protein sequence and no DNA. The sample shows about 5,000 distinct CDR3 sequences, and 53% sits with its ten largest clones. TRB was amplified from roughly 270 ng of peripheral blood genomic DNA per sample. The same data also contributed to another study, on T cell repertoires in aging, cancer and after chemotherapy.

Sequenced: peripheral blood. The receptors stem from a human donor in good health.

This chain uses TRBV15 with TRBJ2-3. Germline-derived CDR1 and CDR2 are LNHNV and YYDKDF (reference sequence). This CDR3 has 14 amino acids. The CDR3 protein is CATSRGQTTDTQYF.

The J gene is TRBJ2-2, the V gene TRBV15; TCRdb returns TRBD1, unconfirmable since there is no DNA. This CDR3 has 15 amino acids. Looked up from germline, CDR1 is LNHNV and CDR2 is YYDKDF (reference sequence). The CDR3 protein is CATSRESGLTGELFF.

The rearrangement joins TRBV12-3 or TRBV12-4 to TRBJ2-1. The CDR3 is 16 amino acids. The CDR3 loop is CASSFTAGGSYNEQFF.

The chain has TRBV15 and TRBJ2-1; checking the TCRdb D call of TRBD2 is not possible without DNA. The CDR3 consists of 15 residues. The germline gives CDR1 LNHNV, CDR2 YYDKDF (reference sequence). This CDR3 reads CATSSGLAGNNEQFF. The whole variable domain, filled in from reference TRBV15 and TRBJ2-1, reads DAMVIQNPRYQVTQFGKPVTLSCSQTLNHNVMYWYQQKSSQAPKLLFHYYDKDFNNEADTPDNFQSRRPNTSFCFLDIRSPGLGDTAMYLCATSSGLAGNNEQFFGPGTRLTVL.

The chain is built from TRBV10-3 and TRBJ2-1. Germline-derived CDR1 and CDR2 are ENHRY and SYGVKD. The length of the CDR3 is 15 residues. The CDR3 loop is CAISDTGAAYNEQFF.

The chain uses TRBV7-6 and TRBJ2-7; TCRdb proposes TRBD2, but this gene call is untestable without DNA. The CDR3 is 17 residues long. Per germline, CDR1 SGHVS and CDR2 FNYEAQ. The CDR3 reads CASSLRSGGPRGDEQYF. Complete variable domain (other parts from reference TRBV7-6 and TRBJ2-7): GAGVSQSPRYKVTKRGQDVALRCDPISGHVSLYWYRQALGQGPEFLTYFNYEAQQDKSGLPNDRFSAERPEGSISTLTIQRTEQRDSAMYRCASSLRSGGPRGDEQYFGPGTRLTVT.

The chain uses TRBV15 and TRBJ2-7; the TCRdb D gene call, TRBD1, has no DNA to confirm it. The CDR3 runs 17 residues. Germline values: CDR1 LNHNV, CDR2 YYDKDF (reference sequence). CDR3 loop: CATSSRTGVMTSYEQYF.

This clonotype shows up as medium-sized by frequency. The chain has TRBV6-5 and TRBJ2-5. CDR1 is MNHEY and CDR2 is SVGAGI in the germline V gene. The CDR3 spans 14 residues. The CDR3 loop is CASSSRLEQETQYF.

V gene TRBV24-1 combines with J gene TRBJ2-3; TCRdb's D gene call, TRBD1, goes unchecked for lack of DNA. CDR1 and CDR2 (germline): KGHDR, SFDVKD. The CDR3 is 13 residues long. This CDR3 reads CATSDFRDALQYF.

The genes are TRBV20-1 and TRBJ1-6; TCRdb indicates TRBD1, and absent DNA this call remains unverified. Per germline, CDR1 DFQATT and CDR2 SNEGSKA (reference sequence). This CDR3 is built from 14 residues. This chain's CDR3 is CSASPPQGSSPLHF.

The V and J genes are TRBV7-2 and TRBJ2-5; the TRBD2 assignment by TCRdb is unverifiable without DNA. Germline CDR1 is SGHTA and CDR2 is FQGNSA. The CDR3 is 17 residues long. The CDR3 sequence is CASSLGDRLGRAGAQYF.

The chain links TRBV19 to TRBJ2-3; TCRdb designates TRBD1, a call that cannot be tested without DNA. CDR1 LNHDA and CDR2 SQIVND come from the germline V gene (reference sequence). This CDR3 is 14 amino acids long. CDR3 sequence reads: CATGTGGSGGTQYF. The whole variable domain, filled in from reference TRBV19 and TRBJ2-3, reads DGGITQSPKYLFRKEGQNVTLSCEQNLNHDAMYWYRQDPGQGLRLIYYSQIVNDFQKGDIAEGYSVSREKKESFPLTVTSAQKNPTAFYLCATGTGGSGGTQYFGPGTRLTVL.

The genes are TRBV19 and TRBJ1-4; without DNA, the TCRdb call of TRBD1 cannot be checked. The CDR3 length is 16 residues. Per germline, CDR1 LNHDA and CDR2 SQIVND (reference sequence). CDR3 loop: CASTDRGRRSNEKLFF.

The CDR3 loop reads CASSPDSTGELFF. The chain uses TRBV27 and TRBJ2-2; TCRdb lists TRBD1, though no DNA is available to test this call. Germline V gives CDR1 MNHEY, CDR2 SMNVEV (reference sequence). The CDR3 loop spans 13 amino acids.

This clonotype is deemed medium-sized by its frequency. CDR3 residues: CSVEVSAGRQETQYF. The gene calls are TRBV29-1 and TRBJ2-5; the D call of TRBD1 rests on TCRdb alone, since no DNA is present to check it. Germline lookup yields CDR1 SQVTM and CDR2 ANQGSEA. The CDR3 sequence is 15 residues long.

The chain links TRBV5-1 to TRBJ2-6; with no DNA, the TCRdb D assignment of TRBD1 cannot be verified. Germline lookup yields CDR1 SGHRS and CDR2 YFSETQ. This CDR3 is built from 19 residues. The CDR3 loop reads CASSWDRGRLVPGANVLTF.

V is TRBV11-1 and J is TRBJ2-6; TCRdb's assignment of TRBD1 cannot be checked, as there is no DNA. Germline assignment: CDR1 SGHAT and CDR2 FQDESV (reference sequence). The CDR3 length is 15 residues. The CDR3 here is CASSAGLRGANVLTF. The full variable domain, in which reference TRBV11-1 and TRBJ2-6 provide the parts outside the CDR3, is EAEVAQSPRYKITEKSQAVAFWCDPISGHATLYWYRQILGQGPELLVQFQDESVVDDSQLPKDRFSAERLKGVDSTLKIQPAELGDSAMYLCASSAGLRGANVLTFGAGSRLTVL.

The rearrangement joins TRBV27 to TRBJ2-5; TCRdb proposes TRBD2, but this gene call is untestable without DNA. From germline, CDR1 is MNHEY and CDR2 SMNVEV (reference sequence). This CDR3 is 15 amino acids long. Here the CDR3 reads CASSPTSGVQETQYF.

The chain is built from TRBV7-9 and TRBJ2-1; the D call of TRBD1 rests on TCRdb alone, since no DNA is present to check it. The CDR3 spans 13 residues. Per germline, CDR1 SEHNR and CDR2 FQNEAQ (reference sequence). CDR3 in amino acids: CASSPGLNNEQFF.

This chain connects TRBV6-5 to TRBJ1-4; TCRdb indicates TRBD1, and absent DNA this call remains unverified. Per germline, CDR1 MNHEY and CDR2 SVGAGI. This CDR3 is built from 15 residues. The CDR3 is CASSYSGTGYEKLFF.

This chain connects TRBV30 to TRBJ2-7; TCRdb proposes TRBD1, but this gene call is untestable without DNA. Germline V gene lookup returns CDR1 GTSNPN and CDR2 SVGIG (reference sequence). The CDR3 consists of 15 residues. The CDR3 here is CAWNEDREKGYEQYF.

V is TRBV27 and J is TRBJ2-1; as DNA is missing, the TRBD1 call by TCRdb cannot be tested. The CDR3 is made up of 16 amino acids. Germline loops: CDR1 MNHEY, CDR2 SMNVEV (reference sequence). This CDR3 reads CASSPRQRSSYNEQFF.